Below are 25 T cell receptor beta chains sequenced from a single sample in a study of T cell changes during pregnancy in multiple sclerosis. TCRdb's copy holds only in-frame clones and misses some; the assay was immunoSEQ multiplex PCR. The repertoire consists of approximately 89,000 clones, with approximately 93% occurring once and the leading ten covering over 1.5%. The sequenced sample was peripheral blood, obtained after pregnancy. The origin of the receptors is a female donor in good health, enrolled as a control in a pregnancy study.

This chain uses TRBV2 with TRBJ1-3; 7 bases are shared with TRBD1. The CDR3 contains 15 residues. Trimming removed 5 bases from V and 0 bases from J; junction bases left unmatched: 4. The germline V gene has CDR1 SNHLY and CDR2 FYNNEI. The CDR3 here is CASSLQGSSGNTIYF. Here the CDR3 DNA reads TGTGCCAGCAGTCTACAGGGGAGCTCTGGAAACACCATATATTTT.

V usage is TRBV7-2 and J usage is TRBJ2-2; no reliable D call. This CDR3 spans 14 amino acids. Germline V gene sequence: CDR1 SGHTA, CDR2 FQGNSA. V shed 2 bases and J shed 7 bases, with 11 bases lying between them. The CDR3 DNA reads as TGTGCCAGCAGCTTAACCCTGGCTCTCGGGGAGCTGTTTTTT. Its protein product is CASSLTLALGELFF.

The chain carries TRBV7-9 and TRBJ1-1, with D maybe TRBD1 (5 bases). In germline, CDR1 is SEHNR, CDR2 FQNEAQ (reference sequence). The V end was cut by 6 bases, the J end by 1 base, with 6 bases between. The CDR3 sequence is 12 residues long. CDR3 in amino acids: CASRGGNTEAFF. The CDR3 bases are TGTGCCAGCAGGGGGGGGAACACTGAAGCTTTCTTT.

This chain links TRBV11-2 with TRBJ2-3; 11 bases map to TRBD2. The germline V gene has CDR1 SGHAT and CDR2 FQNNGV. V was clipped by 6 bases and J by 4 bases; unmatched bases: 6. The length of the CDR3 is 15 residues. The CDR3 DNA reads as TGTGCCAGCAGAGAAACTAGCGGGAGTTCAGATACGCAGTATTTT. It translates to CASRETSGSSDTQYF.

The chain combines TRBV5-1 with TRBJ2-3, with D possibly matching TRBD2 (6 bases). Between the trimmed V and J ends, which lost 2 bases and 3 bases, there was a span of 16 bases. This CDR3 comprises 16 residues. CDR1 is SGHRS, CDR2 YFSETQ, per germline. This CDR3 reads CASSFSIWEETDTQYF. In nucleotides, the CDR3 is TGCGCCAGCAGCTTTAGTATATGGGAGGAAACAGATACGCAGTATTTT. The full variable domain, its missing parts supplied by reference TRBV5-1 and TRBJ2-3, is KAGVTQTPRYLIKTRGQQVTLSCSPISGHRSVSWYQQTPGQGLQFLFEYFSETQRNKGNFPGRFSGRQFSNSRSEMNVSTLELGDSALYLCASSFSIWEETDTQYFGPGTRLTVL.

This chain links TRBV2 with TRBJ1-4; D is perhaps TRBD1 (6 bases). The CDR3 runs 14 residues. Germline CDR1 reads SNHLY; CDR2 reads FYNNEI. V was pared by 6 bases and J by 7 bases, with 15 bases between. CDR3 DNA sequence: TGTGCCAGCAGCGGTGACAGGCCTCCTGAAAAACTGTTTTTT. Translated, it gives CASSGDRPPEKLFF.

The V call is TRBV11-3, the J call TRBJ2-3; 7 bases fit TRBD1. The CDR3 runs to 16 residues. V lost 4 bases to trimming and J lost 2 bases; unmatched junction nucleotides: 9. Germline CDR1 is SGHNT and CDR2 is YENEEA. The CDR3 DNA sequence: TGTGCCAGCAGCTCTCGACAGGGTCGGTTCACAGATACGCAGTATTTT. This encodes CASSSRQGRFTDTQYF.

The V and J genes are TRBV4-1 and TRBJ2-3; 8 bases are a match to TRBD2. The germline CDR1 and CDR2 sequences are MGHRA and YSYEKL. CDR3 length: 16 amino acids. The V segment lost 4 bases and the J segment 2 bases; nucleotides outside the gene matches: 8. Here the CDR3 reads CASSPGGGRSTDTQYF. CDR3 DNA sequence: TGCGCCAGCAGCCCGGGGGGGGGACGGTCCACAGATACGCAGTATTTT.

The V call is TRBV6-6, the J call TRBJ2-7; 8 nucleotides agree with TRBD1. The length of the CDR3 is 15 residues. V lost 2 bases and J lost 3; bases outside the gene matches: 6. Germline CDR1 and CDR2: MNHNY and SVGAGI (reference sequence). The CDR3 nucleotides are TGTGCCAGCAGTTACCCCGGGACAGGTCGCTACGAGCAGTACTTC. Its translation: CASSYPGTGRYEQYF.

The chain is built from TRBV28 and TRBJ1-3; D unresolved. CDR3 size: 12 residues. V lost 3 bases and J 7 bases, leaving 7 bases between the germline ends. The germline CDR1 and CDR2 sequences are MDHEN and SYDVKM. The CDR3 loop reads CASSFTVNTIYF. The CDR3 DNA sequence: TGTGCCAGCAGTTTTACGGTGAACACCATATATTTT.

The chain recombines TRBV5-4 with TRBJ2-4; D not resolved. Trimming took 5 bases from V and 0 from J, leaving 6 bases between them. There are 13 residues in the CDR3. Germline V gene lookup returns CDR1 SGHNT and CDR2 YYREEE (reference sequence). CDR3 DNA: TGTGCCAGCAGTCTGGCAGCCAAAAACATTCAGTACTTC. This encodes CASSLAAKNIQYF.

The V call is TRBV2, the J call TRBJ2-1; 12 bases fit TRBD2. This CDR3 has 14 residues. Germline-derived CDR1 and CDR2 are SNHLY and FYNNEI. The junction had 5 bases not matched to a gene; V was cut back by 6 bases and J by 8 bases. This CDR3 is CASRSSGRGYEQFF. The CDR3 DNA sequence: TGTGCCAGCAGATCTAGCGGGAGGGGGTATGAGCAGTTCTTC.

This rearrangement joins TRBV28 to TRBJ2-1; TRBD1 might be the D (6 bases). Germline V CDR1 and CDR2: MDHEN, SYDVKM. This CDR3 region has 13 residues. V was shortened by 3 bases and J by 6 bases, with 9 bases between the two germline ends. CDR3 protein: CASSFGQINEQFF. The CDR3 coding sequence is TGTGCCAGCAGTTTTGGACAGATCAATGAGCAGTTCTTC. Variable domain in full (rest from reference TRBV28 and TRBJ2-1): DVKVTQSSRYLVKRTGEKVFLECVQDMDHENMFWYRQDPGLGLRLIYFSYDVKMKEKGDIPEGYSVSREKKERFSLILESASTNQTSMYLCASSFGQINEQFFGPGTRLTVL.

The chain uses TRBV12-5 and TRBJ2-1; D perhaps matches TRBD1 (6 bases). The CDR3 runs to 14 residues. V lost 8 bases, J lost 2 bases, and 13 bases lay in between. Germline V lookup: CDR1 LGHNT, CDR2 FRNRAP. CDR3 sequence reads: CASSQGLTYNEQFF. The CDR3 nucleotides are TGTGCTAGTAGCCAGGGGCTGACCTACAATGAGCAGTTCTTC.

The V gene is TRBV18, the J gene TRBJ2-1, with TRBD1 identical over 8 bases. This CDR3 is 21 amino acids long. J was trimmed by 9 bases and V by 4 bases; bases with no gene match: 29. Looked up from germline, CDR1 is KGHSH and CDR2 is LQKENI. DNA of the CDR3: TGTGCCAGCTCACGTCCATTCGGACAGGGTCTTAAGGTGGCGGGATCAGGTGAGCAGTTCTTC. Residues: CASSRPFGQGLKVAGSGEQFF.

CDR3 DNA: TGTGCCAGCAGCCCCCCCGGGACTAGTGTCGGGGCGAACACCGGGGAGCTGTTTTTT. Protein: CASSPPGTSVGANTGELFF. V gene TRBV13 combines with J gene TRBJ2-2; 8 nucleotides line up with TRBD2. V shed 5 bases, J shed 0 bases, and the junction held 14 bases outside the gene matches. Germline loops: CDR1 PRHDT, CDR2 FYEKMQ (reference sequence). This CDR3 comprises 19 residues.

The rearrangement joins TRBV5-5 to TRBJ2-3; 7 nucleotides match TRBD1. The CDR3 totals 14 residues. The germline V gene encodes CDR1 SGHKS and CDR2 YYEKEE (reference sequence). V dropped 0 bases and J dropped 5; count of bases not matched to a gene: 3. This CDR3 is CASSLVSGGDTQYF. In nucleotides, the CDR3 is TGTGCCAGCAGCTTGGTTTCAGGGGGAGATACGCAGTATTTT.

V gene TRBV5-1 combines with J gene TRBJ1-4; 10 bases fit TRBD1. CDR3 size: 16 residues. V lost 0 bases to trimming and J lost 8 bases; unmatched junction nucleotides: 7. Per the germline V gene, CDR1 is SGHRS and CDR2 is YFSETQ. CDR3 protein: CASSLGDRGIGEKLFF. The CDR3 DNA is TGCGCCAGCAGCTTGGGGGACAGGGGCATAGGAGAAAAACTGTTTTTT.

The rearrangement uses TRBV11-3 and TRBJ2-5, with TRBD2 identical over 14 bases. CDR1 SGHNT and CDR2 YENEEA come from the germline V gene. The trim removed 4 bases at V and 1 base at J, leaving 5 bases unmatched. CDR3 length: 17 amino acids. CDR3 sequence reads: CASSYRGTSGGQETQYF. As DNA, the CDR3 is TGTGCCAGCAGCTACCGCGGGACTAGCGGGGGCCAAGAGACCCAGTACTTC.

V and J are TRBV7-8 and TRBJ1-1, with a tentative D call TRBD1 (5 bases). CDR1 and CDR2 (germline): SGHVS, FQNEAQ. CDR3 length equals 13 residues. V lost 5 bases and J 1 base, leaving 8 bases between the germline ends. This chain's CDR3 is CASSQGRNTEAFF. DNA for the CDR3: TGTGCCAGCAGCCAGGGCCGGAACACTGAAGCTTTCTTT.

The gene calls are TRBV5-1 and TRBJ2-3, with TRBD2 matching 9 bases. This CDR3 contains 17 residues. Germline V gene data show CDR1 as SGHRS and CDR2 as YFSETQ. Trimming at V came to 2 bases and at J to 2 bases, leaving 9 bases not matched to a gene. CDR3 nucleotides: TGCGCCAGCAGCTTTCGAGCGGGAGGTCCTTCCACAGATACGCAGTATTTT. This codes for CASSFRAGGPSTDTQYF.

This sequence joins TRBV29-1 and TRBJ2-7; maybe TRBD1 (6 bases). Germline assignment: CDR1 SQVTM and CDR2 ANQGSEA. Trimming cost V 6 bases and J 2 bases, with 17 bases left between them. The CDR3 runs to 14 residues. The CDR3 coding sequence is TGCAGCGTCCGAGAAAAACAGGGCGCCTACGAGCAGTACTTC. The encoded protein is CSVREKQGAYEQYF.

The chain uses TRBV13 and TRBJ2-1, with TRBD2 identical over 10 bases. There are 14 residues in the CDR3. Trimming at V came to 7 bases and at J to 3 bases, leaving 3 bases not matched to a gene. Germline V gene data show CDR1 as PRHDT and CDR2 as FYEKMQ (reference sequence). CDR3 nucleotide sequence: TGTGCCAGCACCGGACTAGCGGACTACAATGAGCAGTTCTTC. This codes for CASTGLADYNEQFF.

The chain combines TRBV9 with TRBJ1-3, with D uncertain. V was cut by 4 bases and J by 2 bases, with 13 bases left in between. Germline V gene lookup returns CDR1 SGDLS and CDR2 YYNGEE. CDR3 length: 15 amino acids. Here the CDR3 DNA reads TGTGCCAGCAGCTTCCGGGGAATTCCTGGAAACACCATATATTTT. Protein: CASSFRGIPGNTIYF.

The chain has TRBV6-1 and TRBJ2-7, with a possible D match to TRBD1 (6 bases). Germline CDR1 reads MNHNS; CDR2 reads SASEGT. The CDR3 is made up of 13 amino acids. Between the trimmed V and J ends, which lost 8 bases and 4 bases, there was a span of 15 bases. The CDR3 region is CASGMAGVYEQYF. Here the CDR3 DNA reads TGTGCCAGCGGAATGGCAGGGGTATACGAGCAGTACTTC.